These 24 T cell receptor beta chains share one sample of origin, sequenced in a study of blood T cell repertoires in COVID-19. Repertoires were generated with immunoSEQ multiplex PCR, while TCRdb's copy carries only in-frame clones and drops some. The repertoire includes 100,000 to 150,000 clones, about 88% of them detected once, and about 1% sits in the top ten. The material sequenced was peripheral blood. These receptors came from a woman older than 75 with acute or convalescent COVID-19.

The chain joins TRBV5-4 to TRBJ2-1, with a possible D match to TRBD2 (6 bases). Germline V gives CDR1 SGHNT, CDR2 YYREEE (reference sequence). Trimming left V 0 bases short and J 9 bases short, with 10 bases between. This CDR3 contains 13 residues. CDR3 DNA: TGTGCCAGCAGCTTGGCCGGGAGCGGTGAGCAGTTCTTC. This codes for CASSLAGSGEQFF.

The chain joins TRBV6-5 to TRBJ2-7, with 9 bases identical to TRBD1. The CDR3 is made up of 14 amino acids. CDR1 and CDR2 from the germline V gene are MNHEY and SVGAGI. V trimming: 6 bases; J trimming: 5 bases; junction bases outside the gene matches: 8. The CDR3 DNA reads TGTGCCAGCAGAGTCCGGGACAGGGATAACGAGCAGTACTTC. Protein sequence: CASRVRDRDNEQYF.

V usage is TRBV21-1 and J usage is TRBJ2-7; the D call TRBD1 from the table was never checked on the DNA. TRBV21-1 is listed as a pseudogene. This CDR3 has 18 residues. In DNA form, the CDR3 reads TGTGCCAGCAGCAAAGCAAAGATTCACGGGACAGGGGATTACGAGCAGTACTTC. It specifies CASSKAKIHGTGDYEQYF.

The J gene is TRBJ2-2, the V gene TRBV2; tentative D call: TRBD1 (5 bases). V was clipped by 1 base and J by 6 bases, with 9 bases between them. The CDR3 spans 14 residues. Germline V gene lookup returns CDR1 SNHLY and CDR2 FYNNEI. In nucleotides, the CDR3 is TGTGCCAGCAGTGAAGGGTTCAGGGCCGGGGAGCTGTTTTTT. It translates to CASSEGFRAGELFF.

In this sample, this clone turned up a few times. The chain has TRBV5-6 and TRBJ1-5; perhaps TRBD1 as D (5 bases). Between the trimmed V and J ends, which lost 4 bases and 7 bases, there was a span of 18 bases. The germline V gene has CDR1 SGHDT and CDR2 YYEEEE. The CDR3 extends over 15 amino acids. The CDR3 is CASSQGGVERQPQHF. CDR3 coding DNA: TGTGCCAGCAGCCAAGGAGGGGTTGAGCGGCAGCCCCAGCATTTT.

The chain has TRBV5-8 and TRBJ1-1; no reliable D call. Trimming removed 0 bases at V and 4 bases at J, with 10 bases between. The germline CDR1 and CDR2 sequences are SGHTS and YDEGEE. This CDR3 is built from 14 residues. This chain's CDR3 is CASSLVEGGTEAFF. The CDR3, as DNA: TGTGCCAGCAGCTTGGTGGAGGGAGGCACTGAAGCTTTCTTT.

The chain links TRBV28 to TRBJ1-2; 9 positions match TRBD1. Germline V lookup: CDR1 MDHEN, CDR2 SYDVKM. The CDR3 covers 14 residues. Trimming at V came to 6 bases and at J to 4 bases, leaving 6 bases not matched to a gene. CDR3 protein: CASRPGQGIYGYTF. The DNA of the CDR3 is TGTGCCAGCAGACCGGGACAGGGTATCTATGGCTACACCTTC.

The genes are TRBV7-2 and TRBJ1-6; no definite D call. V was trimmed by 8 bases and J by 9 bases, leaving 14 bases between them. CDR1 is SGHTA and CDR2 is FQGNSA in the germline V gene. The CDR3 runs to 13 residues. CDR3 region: CASRQEEVSPLHF. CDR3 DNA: TGTGCCAGCCGCCAGGAAGAAGTTTCACCCCTCCACTTT.

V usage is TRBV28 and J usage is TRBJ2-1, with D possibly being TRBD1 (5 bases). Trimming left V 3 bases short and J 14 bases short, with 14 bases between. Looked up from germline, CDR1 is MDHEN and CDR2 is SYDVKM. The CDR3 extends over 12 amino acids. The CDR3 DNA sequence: TGTGCCAGCAGTTTTCACCAGGGAAAAGAGTTCTTC. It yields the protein CASSFHQGKEFF.

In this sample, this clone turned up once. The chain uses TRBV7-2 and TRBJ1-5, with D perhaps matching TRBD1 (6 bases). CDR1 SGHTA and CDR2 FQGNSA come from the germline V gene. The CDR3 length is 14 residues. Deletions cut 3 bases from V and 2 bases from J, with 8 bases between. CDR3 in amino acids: CASSLGHRNQPQHF. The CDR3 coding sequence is TGTGCCAGCAGCTTGGGACACCGCAATCAGCCCCAGCATTTT.

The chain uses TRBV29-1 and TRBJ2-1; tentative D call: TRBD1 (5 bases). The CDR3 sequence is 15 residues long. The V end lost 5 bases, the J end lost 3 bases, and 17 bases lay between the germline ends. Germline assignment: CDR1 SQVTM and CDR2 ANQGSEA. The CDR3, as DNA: TGCAGCGTTCCTCGACAGCGATCCTTCTACAATGAGCAGTTCTTC. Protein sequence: CSVPRQRSFYNEQFF.

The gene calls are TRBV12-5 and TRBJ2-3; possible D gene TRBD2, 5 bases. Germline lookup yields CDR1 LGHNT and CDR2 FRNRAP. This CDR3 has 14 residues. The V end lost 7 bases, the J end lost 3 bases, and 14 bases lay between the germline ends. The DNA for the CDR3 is TGTGCTAGTGCTGAGGGTCATGCTACAGATACGCAGTATTTT. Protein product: CASAEGHATDTQYF.

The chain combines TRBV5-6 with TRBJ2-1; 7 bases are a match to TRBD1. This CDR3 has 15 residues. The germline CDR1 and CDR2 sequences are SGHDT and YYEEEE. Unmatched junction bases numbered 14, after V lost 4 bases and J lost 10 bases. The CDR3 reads CASSLRVSGTDEQFF. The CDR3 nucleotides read TGTGCCAGCAGCCTCAGAGTGTCCGGGACAGACGAGCAGTTCTTC.

The CDR3 DNA sequence: TGTGCCAGCAGCGTAGCGGGGGTGGACACTGAAGCTTTCTTT. Protein: CASSVAGVDTEAFF. The chain employs TRBV9 and TRBJ1-1; a weak D match, TRBD1 (5 bases). The CDR3 has 14 amino acids. Trimming shortened V by 0 bases and J by 3 bases, and 9 bases separated the two germline ends. Germline CDR1 is SGDLS and CDR2 is YYNGEE.

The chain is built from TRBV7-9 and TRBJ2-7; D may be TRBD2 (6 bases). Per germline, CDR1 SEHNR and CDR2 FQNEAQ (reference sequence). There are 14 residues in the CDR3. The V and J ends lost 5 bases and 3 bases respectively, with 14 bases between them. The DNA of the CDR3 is TGTGCCAGCAGCCCAGGGCGGGAAGTCTACGAGCAGTACTTC. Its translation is CASSPGREVYEQYF.

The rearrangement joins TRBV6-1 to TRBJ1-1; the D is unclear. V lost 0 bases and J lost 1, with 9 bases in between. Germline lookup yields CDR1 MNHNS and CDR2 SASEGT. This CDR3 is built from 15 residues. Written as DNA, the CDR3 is TGTGCCAGCAGTGAAGCTGGCGGGAGGAACACTGAAGCTTTCTTT. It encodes CASSEAGGRNTEAFF.

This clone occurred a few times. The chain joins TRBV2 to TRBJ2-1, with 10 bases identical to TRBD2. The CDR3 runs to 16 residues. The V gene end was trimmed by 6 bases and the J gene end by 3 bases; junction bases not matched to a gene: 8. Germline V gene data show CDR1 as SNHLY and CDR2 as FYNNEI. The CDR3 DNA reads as TGTGCCAGCAGACGACTACTAGCGGGGAACTACAATGAGCAGTTCTTC. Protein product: CASRRLLAGNYNEQFF.

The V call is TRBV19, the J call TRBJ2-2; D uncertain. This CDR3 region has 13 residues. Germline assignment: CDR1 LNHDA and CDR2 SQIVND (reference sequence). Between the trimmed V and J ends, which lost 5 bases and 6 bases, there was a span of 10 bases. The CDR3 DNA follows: TGTGCCAGTAGTCCACCGGTTGCCGGGGAGCTGTTTTTT. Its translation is CASSPPVAGELFF.

CDR3 region: CASSPATGVNGYTF. The CDR3 region has the DNA TGTGCCAGCAGTCCCGCGACAGGGGTCAATGGCTACACCTTC. The chain carries TRBV27 and TRBJ1-2; 8 bases align to TRBD1. The CDR3 consists of 14 residues. CDR1 and CDR2 (germline): MNHEY, SMNVEV (reference sequence). The junction had 8 bases not matched to a gene; V was cut back by 5 bases and J by 6 bases.

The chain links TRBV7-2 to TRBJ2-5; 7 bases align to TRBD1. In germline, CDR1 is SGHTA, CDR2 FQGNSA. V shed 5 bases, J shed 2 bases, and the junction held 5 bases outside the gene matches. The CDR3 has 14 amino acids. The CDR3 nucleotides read TGTGCCAGCAGCCAAAACAGGGGACAAGAGACCCAGTACTTC. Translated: CASSQNRGQETQYF.

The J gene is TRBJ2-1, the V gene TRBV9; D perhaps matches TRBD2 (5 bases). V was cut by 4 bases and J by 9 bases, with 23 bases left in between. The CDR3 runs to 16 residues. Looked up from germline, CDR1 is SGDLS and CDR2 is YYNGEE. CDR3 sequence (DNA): TGTGCCAGCAGCCCCGAGGAGGACCCCTCTCCCCCTGAGCAGTTCTTC. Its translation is CASSPEEDPSPPEQFF.

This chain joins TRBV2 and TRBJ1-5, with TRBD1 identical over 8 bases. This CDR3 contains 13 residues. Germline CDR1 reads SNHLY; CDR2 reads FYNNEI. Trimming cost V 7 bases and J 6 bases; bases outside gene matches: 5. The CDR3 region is CASNTGGGQPQHF. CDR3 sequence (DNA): TGTGCCAGCAACACAGGGGGAGGTCAGCCCCAGCATTTT.

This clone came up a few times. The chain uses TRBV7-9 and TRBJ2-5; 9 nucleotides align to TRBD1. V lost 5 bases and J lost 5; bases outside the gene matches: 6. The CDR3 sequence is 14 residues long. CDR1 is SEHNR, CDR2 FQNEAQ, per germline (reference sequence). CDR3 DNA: TGTGCCAGCAGCGCAACAGGGGGCGGGGAGACCCAGTACTTC. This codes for CASSATGGGETQYF.

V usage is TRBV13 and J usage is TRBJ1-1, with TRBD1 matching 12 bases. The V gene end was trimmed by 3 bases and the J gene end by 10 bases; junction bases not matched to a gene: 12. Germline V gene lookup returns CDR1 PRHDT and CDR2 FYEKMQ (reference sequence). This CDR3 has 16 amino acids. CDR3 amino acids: CASSLGQGALMRRAFF. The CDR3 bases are TGTGCCAGCAGCTTGGGACAGGGGGCCCTCATGCGGCGAGCTTTCTTT.